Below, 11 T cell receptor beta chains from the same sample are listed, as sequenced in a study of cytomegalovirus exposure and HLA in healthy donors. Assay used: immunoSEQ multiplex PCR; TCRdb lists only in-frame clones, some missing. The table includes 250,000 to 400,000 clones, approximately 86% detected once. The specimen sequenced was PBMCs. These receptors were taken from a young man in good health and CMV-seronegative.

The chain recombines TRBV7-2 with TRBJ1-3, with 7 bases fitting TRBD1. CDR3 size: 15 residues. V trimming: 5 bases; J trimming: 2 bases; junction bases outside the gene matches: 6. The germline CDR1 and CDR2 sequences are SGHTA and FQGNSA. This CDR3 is CASSLHGTAGNTIYF. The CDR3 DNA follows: TGTGCCAGCAGCCTACACGGGACAGCTGGAAACACCATATATTTT.

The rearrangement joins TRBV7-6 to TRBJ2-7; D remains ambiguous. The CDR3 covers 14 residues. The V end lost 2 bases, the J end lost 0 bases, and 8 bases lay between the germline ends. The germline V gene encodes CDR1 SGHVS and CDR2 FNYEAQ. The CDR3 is CASSLSMSSYEQYF. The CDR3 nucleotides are TGTGCCAGCAGCTTATCCATGAGCTCCTACGAGCAGTACTTC.

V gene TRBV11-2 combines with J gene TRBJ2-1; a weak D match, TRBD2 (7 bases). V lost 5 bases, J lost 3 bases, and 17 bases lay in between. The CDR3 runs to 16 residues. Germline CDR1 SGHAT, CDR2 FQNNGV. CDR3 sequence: CASSPGGLAVYNEQFF. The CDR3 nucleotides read TGTGCCAGCAGCCCCGGGGGGCTAGCGGTCTACAATGAGCAGTTCTTC.

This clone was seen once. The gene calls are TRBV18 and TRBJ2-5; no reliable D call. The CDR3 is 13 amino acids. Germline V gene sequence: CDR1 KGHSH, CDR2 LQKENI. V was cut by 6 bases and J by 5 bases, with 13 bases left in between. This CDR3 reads CASSTGVAETQYF. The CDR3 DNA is TGTGCCAGCTCCACCGGAGTTGCGGAGACCCAGTACTTC. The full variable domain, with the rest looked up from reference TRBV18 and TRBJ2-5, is NAGVMQNPRHLVRRRGQEARLRCSPMKGHSHVYWYRQLPEEGLKFMVYLQKENIIDESGMPKERFSAEFPKEGPSILRIQQVVRGDSAAYFCASSTGVAETQYFGPGTRLLVL.

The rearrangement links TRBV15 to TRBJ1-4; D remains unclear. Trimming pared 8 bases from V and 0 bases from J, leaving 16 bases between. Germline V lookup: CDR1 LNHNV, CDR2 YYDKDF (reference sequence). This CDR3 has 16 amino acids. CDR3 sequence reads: CATARVLFATNEKLFF. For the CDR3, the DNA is TGTGCCACCGCCCGGGTCCTCTTCGCAACTAATGAAAAACTGTTTTTT.

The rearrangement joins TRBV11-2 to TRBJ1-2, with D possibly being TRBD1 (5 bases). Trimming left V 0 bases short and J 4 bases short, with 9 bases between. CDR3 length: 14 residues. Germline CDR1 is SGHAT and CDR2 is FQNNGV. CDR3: CASSLERGAYGYTF. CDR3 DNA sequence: TGTGCCAGCAGCTTAGAGCGGGGCGCCTATGGCTACACCTTC.

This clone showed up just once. The DNA for the CDR3 is TGTGCCAGCAGCTTAGTCCCCACAGGAACGGATGAAAAACTGTTTTTT. It codes for CASSLVPTGTDEKLFF. The chain uses TRBV11-2 and TRBJ1-4, with D perhaps TRBD1 (5 bases). The V and J ends lost 1 base and 6 bases respectively, with 15 bases between them. The length of the CDR3 is 16 residues. Germline CDR1 and CDR2: SGHAT and FQNNGV.

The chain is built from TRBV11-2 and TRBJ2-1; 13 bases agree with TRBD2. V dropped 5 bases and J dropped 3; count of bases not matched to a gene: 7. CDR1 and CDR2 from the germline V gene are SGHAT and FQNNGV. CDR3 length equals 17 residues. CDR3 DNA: TGTGCCAGCAGCCTCGGGACTAGCGGGACTCTCTACAATGAGCAGTTCTTC. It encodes CASSLGTSGTLYNEQFF.

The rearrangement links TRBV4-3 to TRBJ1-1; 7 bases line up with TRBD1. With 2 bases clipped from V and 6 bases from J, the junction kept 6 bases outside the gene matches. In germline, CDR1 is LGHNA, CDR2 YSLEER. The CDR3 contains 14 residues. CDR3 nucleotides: TGCGCCAGCAGCCAATGGACAGGCCGGGCTGAAGCTTTCTTT. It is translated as CASSQWTGRAEAFF.

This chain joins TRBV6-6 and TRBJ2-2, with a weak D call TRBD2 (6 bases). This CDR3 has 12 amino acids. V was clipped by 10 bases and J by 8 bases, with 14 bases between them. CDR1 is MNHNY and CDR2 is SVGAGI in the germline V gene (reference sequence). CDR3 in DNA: TGTGCCATTAGTGGAGGGCCGGGGGAGCTGTTTTTT. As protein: CAISGGPGELFF.

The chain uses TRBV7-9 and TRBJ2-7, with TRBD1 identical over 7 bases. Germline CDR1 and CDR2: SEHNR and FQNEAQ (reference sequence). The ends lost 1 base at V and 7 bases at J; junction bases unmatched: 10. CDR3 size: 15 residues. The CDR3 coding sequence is TGTGCCAGCAGCTTAGGGGCAGGGGGTCGGCGTGAGCAGTACTTC. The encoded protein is CASSLGAGGRREQYF.